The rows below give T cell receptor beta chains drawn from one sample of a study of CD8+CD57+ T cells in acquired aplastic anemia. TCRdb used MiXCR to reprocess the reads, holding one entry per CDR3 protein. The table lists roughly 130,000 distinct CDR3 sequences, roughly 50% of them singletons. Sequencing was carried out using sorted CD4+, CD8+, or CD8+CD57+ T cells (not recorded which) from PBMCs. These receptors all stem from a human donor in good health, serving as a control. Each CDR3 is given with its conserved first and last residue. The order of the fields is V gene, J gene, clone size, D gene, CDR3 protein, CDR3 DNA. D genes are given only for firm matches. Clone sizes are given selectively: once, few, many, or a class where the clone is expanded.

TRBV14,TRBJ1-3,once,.,CASSQVQGRPGNAIYF,TGTGCCAGCAGCCAAGTTCAGGGAAGACCTGGGAACGCCATATATTTT
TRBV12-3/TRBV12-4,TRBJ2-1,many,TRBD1,CASVPGQGINEQFF,TGTGCCAGCGTCCCGGGACAGGGCATCAATGAGCAGTTCTTC
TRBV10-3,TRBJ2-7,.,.,CASGRTGDEQYF,TGTGCCAGCGGGCGGACGGGGGACGAGCAGTACTTC
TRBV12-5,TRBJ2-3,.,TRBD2,CASGTGLASTDTQYF,TGTGCTAGTGGTACGGGACTAGCGAGCACAGATACGCAGTATTTT
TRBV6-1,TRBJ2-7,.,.,CASSGDISYEQYF,TGTGCCAGCAGTGGTGACATCTCCTACGAGCAGTACTTC
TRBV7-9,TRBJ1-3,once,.,CASSPRGAGVRNTIYF,TGTGCCAGCAGCCCCCGTGGGGCAGGGGTGCGAAACACCATATATTTT
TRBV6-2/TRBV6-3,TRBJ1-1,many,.,CASSFVGQRNTEAFF,TGTGCCAGCAGTTTTGTCGGGCAGAGAAACACTGAAGCTTTCTTT
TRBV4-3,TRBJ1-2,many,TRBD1,CASSQDGYGQGYNYGYTF,TGCGCCAGCAGCCAAGATGGGTACGGACAGGGATATAACTATGGCTACACCTTC
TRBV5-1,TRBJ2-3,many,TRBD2,CASREGTSEADTQYF,TGCGCCAGCAGGGAAGGGACTAGCGAAGCAGATACGCAGTATTTT
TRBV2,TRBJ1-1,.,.,CASSDRDMNTEAFF,TGTGCCAGCAGTGACCGGGACATGAACACTGAAGCTTTCTTT
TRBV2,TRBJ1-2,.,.,CASKAPRNYGYTF,TGTGCCAGCAAGGCCCCACGAAACTATGGCTACACCTTC
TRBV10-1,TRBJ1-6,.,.,CASSESASSPLHF,TGCGCCAGCAGTGAGTCCGCCTCTTCACCCCTCCACTTT
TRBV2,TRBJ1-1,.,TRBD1,CASGQGATEAFF,TGTGCCAGCGGACAGGGGGCTACTGAAGCTTTCTTT
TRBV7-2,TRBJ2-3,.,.,CASTGGTDTQYF,TGTGCCAGCACAGGGGGCACAGATACGCAGTATTTT
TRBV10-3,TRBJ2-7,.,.,CAISESESPTYEQYF,TGTGCCATCAGTGAGTCTGAAAGTCCCACCTACGAGCAGTACTTC
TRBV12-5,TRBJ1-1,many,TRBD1,CASGAGTVNTEAFF,TGTGCTAGTGGAGCCGGGACAGTGAACACTGAAGCTTTCTTT
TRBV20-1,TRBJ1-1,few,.,CSASDTEAFF,TGCAGTGCCTCGGACACTGAAGCTTTCTTT
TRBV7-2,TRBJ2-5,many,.,CASSPNRDVETQYF,TGTGCCAGCAGCCCTAACAGGGATGTTGAGACCCAGTACTTC
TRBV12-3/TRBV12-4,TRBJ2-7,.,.,CASSMGSVYEQYF,TGTGCCAGCAGTATGGGGTCGGTCTACGAGCAGTACTTC
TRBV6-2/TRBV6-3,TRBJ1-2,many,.,CASSWGSRHYGYTF,TGTGCCAGCAGCTGGGGCAGCCGTCACTATGGCTACACCTTC
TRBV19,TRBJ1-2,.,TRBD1,CATRSTGGLSYGYTF,TGTGCCACCCGATCAACAGGGGGCTTGAGCTATGGCTACACCTTC
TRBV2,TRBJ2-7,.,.,CASSSSGGHEQYF,TGTGCCAGCAGCTCCTCAGGAGGTCACGAGCAGTACTTC
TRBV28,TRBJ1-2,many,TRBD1,CASSRGTEANYGYTF,TGTGCCAGCAGTCGAGGGACAGAAGCTAACTATGGCTACACCTTC
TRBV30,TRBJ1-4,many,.,CAWRGNGVEKLFF,TGTGCCTGGAGAGGCAACGGAGTTGAAAAACTGTTTTTT
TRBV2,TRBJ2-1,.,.,CASSDRAWFF,TGTGCCAGCAGTGATCGTGCTTGGTTCTTC
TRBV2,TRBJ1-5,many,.,CASSESLPDQPQHF,TGTGCCAGCAGTGAGAGTCTACCCGATCAGCCCCAGCATTTT
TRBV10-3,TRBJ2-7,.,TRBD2,CAISQPKGLAGSYEQYF,TGTGCCATCAGTCAGCCAAAAGGACTAGCGGGGAGCTACGAGCAGTACTTC
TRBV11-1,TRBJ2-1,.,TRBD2,CASSSQRGAHNEQFF,TGTGCCAGCAGCTCACAGCGGGGGGCACACAATGAGCAGTTCTTC
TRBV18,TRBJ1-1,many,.,CASSPPTASTEAFF,TGTGCCAGCTCACCACCGACAGCCTCGACTGAAGCTTTCTTT
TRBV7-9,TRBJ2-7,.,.,CASSGRQAYEQYF,TGTGCCAGCAGTGGTCGGCAAGCCTACGAGCAGTACTTC
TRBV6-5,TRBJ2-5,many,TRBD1,CASRDRDQETQYF,TGTGCCAGCAGGGACAGGGACCAAGAGACCCAGTACTTC
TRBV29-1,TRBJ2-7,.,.,CSVPGGIIYEQYF,TGCAGCGTTCCCGGGGGTATCATCTACGAGCAGTACTTC
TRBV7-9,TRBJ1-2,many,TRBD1,CASSLARGTANYGYTF,TGTGCCAGCAGCTTAGCGCGGGGGACAGCTAACTATGGCTACACCTTC
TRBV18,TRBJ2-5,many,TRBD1,CASSPGQVGETQYF,TGTGCCAGCTCACCAGGACAGGTTGGGGAGACCCAGTACTTC
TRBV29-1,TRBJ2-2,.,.,CSVSLGIVGELFF,TGCAGCGTTTCGCTAGGGATAGTCGGGGAGCTGTTTTTT
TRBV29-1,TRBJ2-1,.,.,CSVEGGREQFF,TGCAGCGTTGAAGGGGGGAGAGAGCAGTTCTTC
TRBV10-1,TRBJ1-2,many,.,CASTRMVTMGCYTF,TGCGCCAGCACAAGAATGGTCACTATGGGATGCTACACCTTC
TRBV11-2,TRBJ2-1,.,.,CASSLGHGDEQFF,TGTGCCAGCAGCTTGGGACATGGGGATGAGCAGTTCTTC
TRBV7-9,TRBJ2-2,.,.,CASSLDWGTELFF,TGTGCCAGCAGCTTAGATTGGGGGACGGAGCTGTTTTTT